A selection of T cell receptor beta chains follows, all from one sample in a study of blood T cells in healthy people across ages. TCRdb ran MiXCR on the 5' RACE reads and lists one entry per CDR3 protein. The sample lists about 730,000 distinct CDR3 sequences; roughly 44% were seen once. The specimen was blood. Source of these receptors: a woman aged 55 to 70 in good health. Both conserved end residues are part of each CDR3. Each record gives: V gene, D gene, clone size, J gene, CDR3 protein, CDR3 DNA. A D gene is named only where the DNA matches it firmly. Not all rows give a size; the values are once, few, many and, for expanded clones, a class.

TRBV5-4	TRBD1	.	TRBJ2-1	CASSLPGQGANEQFF	TGTGCCAGCAGCTTGCCGGGACAGGGGGCTAATGAGCAGTTCTTC
TRBV6-2/TRBV6-3	TRBD2	few	TRBJ2-7	CASNTQRLAGGPEQYF	TGTGCCAGCAACACCCAACGCCTAGCGGGAGGGCCCGAGCAGTACTTC
TRBV2	.	.	TRBJ1-1	CASNRENTEAFF	TGTGCCAGCAATCGGGAAAACACTGAAGCTTTCTTT
TRBV24-1	.	.	TRBJ2-6	CATEGFSGASVLTF	TGTGCCACCGAGGGCTTCTCTGGGGCCAGCGTCCTGACTTTC
TRBV27	.	many	TRBJ2-3	CASSFEDTQYF	TGTGCCAGCAGCTTCGAGGATACGCAGTATTTT
TRBV20-1	.	many	TRBJ2-7	CSAEMDGRSYEQYF	TGCAGTGCAGAGATGGACGGCCGCTCCTACGAGCAGTACTTC
TRBV25-1	.	.	TRBJ1-2	CASLSSRLGEGNYGYTF	TGTGCCAGTCTCTCCAGCAGGTTGGGGGAAGGCAACTATGGCTACACCTTC
TRBV7-2	TRBD2	few	TRBJ2-1	CASSSGLAGAREQFF	TGTGCCAGCAGCTCGGGACTAGCGGGGGCCCGTGAGCAGTTCTTC
TRBV3-1	.	.	TRBJ2-1	CASSQSVREQFF	TGTGCCAGCAGCCAGAGTGTACGCGAGCAGTTCTTC
TRBV6-5	TRBD2	.	TRBJ2-3	CASTEPGGTDTQYF	TGTGCCAGCACCGAACCCGGGGGGACAGATACGCAGTATTTT
TRBV5-1	.	.	TRBJ2-2	CASSFKTDTGELFF	TGCGCCAGCAGCTTTAAGACAGACACCGGGGAGCTGTTTTTT
TRBV28	TRBD2	few	TRBJ2-1	CASSASGRAGEQFF	TGTGCCAGCAGTGCGAGCGGGAGGGCCGGAGAGCAGTTCTTC
TRBV12-3/TRBV12-4	.	.	TRBJ2-1	CASRPTGDNEQFF	TGTGCCAGCAGACCGACCGGCGACAATGAGCAGTTCTTC
TRBV18	.	.	TRBJ1-2	CASSPLPPGGDGYTF	TGTGCCAGCTCACCGCTACCTCCGGGGGGAGATGGCTACACCTTC
TRBV13	.	few	TRBJ2-5	CASSRGPRGETQYF	TGTGCCAGCAGCCGGGGTCCGCGGGGAGAGACCCAGTACTTC
TRBV15	.	.	TRBJ2-1	CATSREHSASSYNEQFF	TGTGCCACCAGCAGAGAGCATAGCGCAAGCTCCTACAATGAGCAGTTCTTC
TRBV20-1	.	once	TRBJ1-1	CSARAPGANTEAFF	TGCAGTGCTAGAGCACCGGGGGCGAACACTGAAGCTTTCTTT
TRBV3-1	.	.	TRBJ2-5	CASSAGWVQYF	TGTGCCAGCAGTGCTGGGTGGGTCCAGTACTTC
TRBV7-2	TRBD1	once	TRBJ2-1	CASSLVSGGTGGSHEQFF	TGTGCCAGCAGCTTGGTTAGCGGAGGAACAGGGGGCTCACACGAGCAGTTCTTC
TRBV12-3/TRBV12-4	TRBD2	once	TRBJ2-4	CASSPLGTSVLGNEQYF	TGTGCCAGCAGTCCTCTAGGGACTAGCGTTCTTGGCAATGAGCAGTACTTC
TRBV29-1	.	many	TRBJ2-1	CSVSRGEQFF	TGCAGCGTTTCCCGTGGTGAGCAGTTCTTC
TRBV10-2	TRBD2	.	TRBJ2-3	CASSDGGGVWGTDTQYF	TGCGCCAGCAGTGACGGGGGGGGAGTATGGGGCACAGATACGCAGTATTTT
TRBV5-1	TRBD1	.	TRBJ2-5	CASSLGRDRVEETQYF	TGCGCCAGCAGCTTGGGACGAGACAGGGTGGAAGAGACCCAGTACTTC
TRBV6-1	.	many	TRBJ2-1	CASSPTLTRVGKGLYNEQFF	TGTGCCAGCAGTCCCACCCTAACCAGGGTAGGGAAGGGCCTATACAATGAGCAGTTCTTC
TRBV10-3	TRBD1	.	TRBJ2-7	CAISRRDRDDEQYF	TGTGCCATCAGTCGCCGGGACAGGGACGACGAGCAGTACTTC
TRBV7-9	.	.	TRBJ1-2	CASSFPTAQGGGYTF	TGTGCCAGCAGCTTTCCGACAGCCCAAGGTGGTGGCTACACCTTC
TRBV10-3	.	few	TRBJ1-5	CAIRDDTAGQPQHF	TGTGCCATCAGAGATGACACGGCGGGGCAGCCCCAGCATTTT
TRBV7-9	.	once	TRBJ2-1	CASSTGIEQFF	TGTGCCAGCAGCACCGGGATAGAGCAGTTCTTC
TRBV5-1	.	few	TRBJ2-1	CASSLAVPTEDEQFF	TGCGCCAGCAGCTTGGCCGTCCCCACGGAGGATGAGCAGTTCTTC
TRBV13	TRBD1	.	TRBJ1-1	CASSSWTGMNTEAFF	TGTGCCAGCAGCTCGTGGACAGGGATGAACACTGAAGCTTTCTTT
TRBV6-5	.	few	TRBJ2-7	CASSYIGIHEQYF	TGTGCCAGCAGTTACATCGGGATCCACGAGCAGTACTTC
TRBV28	TRBD1	.	TRBJ1-2	CASSLDRGRVDGYTF	TGTGCCAGCAGTCTGGACAGGGGGCGAGTCGATGGCTACACCTTC
TRBV13	.	.	TRBJ2-3	CASSLVDSPEYF	TGTGCCAGCAGCTTAGTCGACTCGCCTGAGTATTTT
TRBV6-1	TRBD2	.	TRBJ2-1	CASSEAQKRGDEQFF	TGTGCCAGCAGTGAAGCGCAGAAGCGGGGAGATGAGCAGTTCTTC
TRBV9	.	.	TRBJ2-1	CASSVASARNNEQFF	TGTGCCAGCAGCGTAGCTAGCGCTAGGAACAATGAGCAGTTCTTC
TRBV5-1	.	.	TRBJ1-6	CACSLEQGILSPLHF	TGCGCCTGCAGCTTGGAACAGGGTATTCTTTCACCCCTCCACTTT
TRBV15	TRBD2	.	TRBJ2-1	CATSSAGTSWYEQFF	TGTGCCACCAGCAGCGCCGGGACTAGCTGGTATGAGCAGTTCTTC
TRBV24-1	.	once	TRBJ2-2	CATSDSGELFF	TGTGCCACCAGTGATTCCGGGGAGCTGTTTTTT
TRBV5-1	.	.	TRBJ2-3	CASSLGSGSTDTQYF	TGCGCCAGCAGCTTGGGTAGCGGAAGCACAGATACGCAGTATTTT
TRBV20-1	.	many	TRBJ1-2	CSASSGLNYGYTF	TGCAGTGCTAGTTCTGGATTAAACTATGGCTACACCTTC
TRBV28	TRBD1	.	TRBJ2-7	CASSSLQGAYWNEQYF	TGTGCCAGCAGTTCTCTGCAGGGGGCTTATTGGAATGAGCAGTACTTC
TRBV4-3	.	once	TRBJ2-6	CASSQGLGSGANVLTF	TGCGCCAGCAGCCAAGGTCTAGGCTCTGGGGCCAACGTCCTGACTTTC
TRBV6-5	.	once	TRBJ2-1	CASSYEQSSYNEQFF	TGTGCCAGCAGTTACGAACAAAGCTCCTACAATGAGCAGTTCTTC
TRBV7-9	.	.	TRBJ1-1	CASSPKIAGREAFF	TGTGCCAGCAGCCCCAAAATTGCCGGTCGGGAGGCTTTCTTT
TRBV29-1	TRBD1	.	TRBJ2-2	CSVADRGVYTGELFF	TGCAGCGTCGCCGACAGGGGGGTATACACCGGGGAGCTGTTTTTT
TRBV20-1	TRBD2	.	TRBJ2-3	CSGGSPLFTDTQYF	TGCAGTGGCGGGAGTCCCTTATTCACAGATACGCAGTATTTT
TRBV20-1	.	many	TRBJ2-5	CSARDRETQYF	TGCAGTGCTAGAGATCGAGAGACCCAGTACTTC
TRBV18	TRBD1	.	TRBJ1-1	CASSPPMGQRMNTEAFF	TGTGCCAGCTCACCACCGATGGGACAGAGAATGAACACTGAAGCTTTCTTT
TRBV5-1	TRBD2	many	TRBJ2-3	CASRIYGRNTDTQYF	TGCGCCAGCAGGATTTACGGGAGGAACACAGATACGCAGTATTTT
TRBV20-1	.	.	TRBJ2-7	CSARGVGSDYEQYF	TGCAGTGCTAGAGGGGTGGGCTCCGACTACGAGCAGTACTTC
TRBV19	.	.	TRBJ1-2	CASSRLQGGYTF	TGTGCCAGTAGTAGACTACAGGGAGGCTACACCTTC
TRBV7-9	.	.	TRBJ2-5	CASSLAGGRTQYF	TGTGCCAGCAGCTTAGCTGGGGGGAGAACCCAGTACTTC
TRBV6-2/TRBV6-3	.	few	TRBJ1-1	CASSSPPSTEAFF	TGTGCCAGCAGTTCCCCGCCGAGCACTGAAGCTTTCTTT
TRBV20-1	TRBD1	.	TRBJ2-4	CSARARQGSYKQYF	TGCAGTGCTAGAGCCAGACAGGGATCCTACAAGCAGTACTTC
TRBV28	TRBD2	.	TRBJ2-1	CAISLLGGSTLNEQFF	TGTGCCATCAGTTTATTGGGCGGGAGTACGCTAAATGAGCAGTTCTTC